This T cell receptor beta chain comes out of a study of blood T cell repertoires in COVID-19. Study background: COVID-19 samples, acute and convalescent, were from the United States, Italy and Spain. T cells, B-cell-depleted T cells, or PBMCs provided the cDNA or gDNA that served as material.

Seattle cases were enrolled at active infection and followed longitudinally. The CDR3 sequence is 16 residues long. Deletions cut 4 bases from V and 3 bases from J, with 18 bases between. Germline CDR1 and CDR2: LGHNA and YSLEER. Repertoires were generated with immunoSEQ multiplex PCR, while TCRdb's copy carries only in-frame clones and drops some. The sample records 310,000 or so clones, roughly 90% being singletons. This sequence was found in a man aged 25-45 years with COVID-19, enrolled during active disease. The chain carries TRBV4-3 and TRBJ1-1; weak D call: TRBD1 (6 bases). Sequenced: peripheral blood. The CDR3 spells CASSPLGAGVYTEAFF. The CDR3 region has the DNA TGCGCCAGCAGCCCCCTAGGGGCAGGGGTATACACTGAAGCTTTCTTT.